Listed here are 5 T cell receptor beta chains from one sample, sequenced in a study of metastatic and nonmetastatic thyroid tumors. MiXCR was used by TCRdb to re-call the PCR reads. The data hold under 75,000 clones, with 18% observed a single time. Patients underwent thyroid surgery, and none had received any treatment before it. Specimen: blood. The receptors here all came from a female donor with papillary thyroid cancer or a benign thyroid nodule (not recorded which). Some clones in this sample may be carry-over from other donors' samples.

The sample holds many counts of this clone. V usage is TRBV7-2 and J usage is TRBJ2-7; either TRBD1 or TRBD2 may supply D (5 bases each). V was shortened by 6 bases and J by 2 bases, with 14 bases between the two germline ends. CDR1 and CDR2 (germline): SGHTA, FQGNSA. The CDR3 length is 14 residues. Here the CDR3 DNA reads TGTGCCAGCAGTGGACGGCAGGGAGCCTACGAGCAGTACTTC. It specifies CASSGRQGAYEQYF.

The chain employs TRBV30 and TRBJ1-1; no clear D. The CDR3 length is 12 residues. V was clipped by 6 bases and J by 1 base, with 9 bases between them. Germline V gives CDR1 GTSNPN, CDR2 SVGIG (reference sequence). The DNA of the CDR3 is TGTGCCTGTCAACAGTCGAACACTGAAGCTTTCTTT. Its protein product is CACQQSNTEAFF.

This clone was counted at least ten times. The J gene is TRBJ2-7, the V gene TRBV28; the D gene is possibly TRBD1 (5 bases). V was cut by 5 bases and J by 2 bases, with 19 bases left in between. CDR1 is MDHEN, CDR2 SYDVKM, per germline. CDR3 length: 16 amino acids. The CDR3 sequence: CASSHSDTLYTYEQYF. CDR3 sequence (DNA): TGTGCCAGCAGTCACTCGGACACCTTATACACCTACGAGCAGTACTTC.

This chain connects TRBV11-1 to TRBJ2-1, with D hard to call. The CDR3 runs 15 residues. Germline V CDR1 and CDR2: SGHAT, FQDESV (reference sequence). Trimming left V 2 bases short and J 3 bases short, with 11 bases between. Here the CDR3 reads CASSLTETSYNEQFF. For the CDR3, the DNA is TGTGCCAGCAGCTTAACCGAGACCAGCTACAATGAGCAGTTCTTC.

This clone was recorded many times. V and J are TRBV29-1 and TRBJ1-2; a possible D gene is TRBD1 (5 bases). Trimming left V 6 bases short and J 9 bases short, with 17 bases between. Looked up from germline, CDR1 is SQVTM and CDR2 is ANQGSEA. This CDR3 region has 12 residues. The CDR3 DNA reads as TGCAGCGTAGCCCCCCCAGGACACCGCTACACCTTC. It encodes CSVAPPGHRYTF.